This entry concerns a single T cell receptor beta chain. Its antigen is still unknown. The junction had 18 bases not matched to a gene; V was cut back by 5 bases and J by 5 bases. The CDR3 length is 19 residues. The germline V gene has CDR1 MDHEN and CDR2 SYDVKM. This sample stems from a study of siplizumab effects on memory and regulatory T cells. For every sample, 100,000 or so TCR templates were assayed. TCRdb keeps only in-frame clones here, not all; method: immunoSEQ multiplex PCR. The data hold 100,000 or so clones, with 92% observed a single time. Study-level results: Naive T cells seemed more diverse than memory cells and seemed major alloresponse contributors. There were only a minor fraction of alloreactive clones that mapped to unstimulated subsets. A naive or memory phenotype could not be assigned to roughly 80-96% of the proliferating CD4+ or CD8+ clones.

This clonotype was sampled from a human donor in good health. Sequenced: Tregs sorted from blood. This chain links TRBV28 with TRBJ2-1; 10 nucleotides align to TRBD2. CDR3 DNA: TGTGCCAGCAGTCCACAGACCTACACAGCGGGAGGGCCTCACAATGAGCAGTTCTTC. Translation gives CASSPQTYTAGGPHNEQFF.